This TCR beta chain appears in the sequencing data of a study of T-cell reconstitution after alpha-beta-depleted transplantation in children. Study results and limitations: It was surviving recipient T cells and thymic progenitors that gave some patients high TCRbeta diversity at day 60. Newly produced T cells mostly provided counts and TCRbeta diversity after one year, as hyperexpanded clones declined. Approximately two months post-transplant, alpha-beta T cells reportedly originated from several hundred expanded graft clones.

TCRbeta library preparation incorporated unique molecular identifiers. TCRdb independently ran MiXCR on the PCR reads; one entry per CDR3 protein. Among about 490,000 distinct CDR3 sequences, about 11% were seen once, and the ten largest hold around 2%. The CDR3 is 14 residues long. Trimming took 1 base from V and 3 from J, leaving 9 bases between them. Germline CDR1 and CDR2: MNHEY and SMNVEV (reference sequence). In its sample, this clonotype was seen many times. Antigen specificity is unknown. The genes are TRBV27 and TRBJ1-1, with no clear D. The clonotype comes from a child aged 2 to 10 with inherited bone marrow failure, due to receive a stem cell transplant. Sample: PBMCs, taken before TCRalphabeta/CD19-depleted stem cell transplant. CDR3 in amino acids: CASSLYRRDTEAFF. CDR3 coding DNA: TGTGCCAGCAGTTTATATCGGAGGGACACTGAAGCTTTCTTT.